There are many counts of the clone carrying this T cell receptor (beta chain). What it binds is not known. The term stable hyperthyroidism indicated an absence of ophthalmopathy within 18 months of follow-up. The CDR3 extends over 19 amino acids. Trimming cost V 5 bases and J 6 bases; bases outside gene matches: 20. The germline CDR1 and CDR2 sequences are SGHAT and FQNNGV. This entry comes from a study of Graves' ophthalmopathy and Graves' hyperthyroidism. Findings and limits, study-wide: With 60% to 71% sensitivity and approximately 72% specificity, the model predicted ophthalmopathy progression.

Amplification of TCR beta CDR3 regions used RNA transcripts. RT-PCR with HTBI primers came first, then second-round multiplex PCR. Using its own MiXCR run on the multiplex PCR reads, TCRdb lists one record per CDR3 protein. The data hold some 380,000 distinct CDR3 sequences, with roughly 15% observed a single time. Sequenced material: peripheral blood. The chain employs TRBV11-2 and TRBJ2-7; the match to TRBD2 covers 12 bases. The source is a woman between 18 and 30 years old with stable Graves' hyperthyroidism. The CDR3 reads CASSPPAESSGGEPFEQYF. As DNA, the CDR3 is TGTGCCAGCAGCCCGCCAGCTGAATCTAGCGGGGGGGAGCCATTCGAGCAGTACTTC.